A single sample is the source of the 25 T cell receptor beta chains below, sequenced in a study of radiation and T cells in renal cell carcinoma. Treatment: treatment-naive control, cytoreductive nephrectomy. Profiling relied on immunoSEQ multiplex PCR, and the TCRdb table lists in-frame clones only, not all of them. The sample contains over 10,000 clones, 60% to 75% of which appear only once. Sample: tumor tissue, taken from a patient whose treatment was nephrectomy without radiotherapy. These TCRs come from a woman older than 75 with renal cell carcinoma.

V is TRBV5-1 and J is TRBJ1-4; D is uncertain. CDR3 size: 15 residues. Germline V gene lookup returns CDR1 SGHRS and CDR2 YFSETQ. Trimming removed 0 bases at V and 2 bases at J, with 8 bases between. Written as DNA, the CDR3 is TGCGCCAGCAGCTTGGAGGGATATACTAATGAAAAACTGTTTTTT. This codes for CASSLEGYTNEKLFF.

This sequence joins TRBV19 and TRBJ1-6; D unclear. This CDR3 contains 17 residues. Looked up from germline, CDR1 is LNHDA and CDR2 is SQIVND (reference sequence). Deletions cut 4 bases from V and 5 bases from J, with 18 bases between. This chain's CDR3 is CASSRLRTDYNNSPLHF. DNA for the CDR3: TGTGCCAGTAGTAGACTCAGGACGGACTACAATAATTCACCCCTCCACTTT.

This clone is deemed large. This chain uses TRBV7-8 with TRBJ2-2; D possibly matches TRBD1 or TRBD2 (6 bases each). V shed 5 bases and J shed 0 bases, with 22 bases lying between them. The CDR3 consists of 19 residues. Germline CDR1 is SGHVS and CDR2 is FQNEAQ. The CDR3 nucleotides are TGTGCCAGCAGCCCACTCCGAGGGGGGCCGAAACCGAACACCGGGGAGCTGTTTTTT. This encodes CASSPLRGGPKPNTGELFF.

This clone rates as large (0.1 to 1%). The chain joins TRBV25-1 to TRBJ1-1, with D uncertain. The V and J ends lost 0 bases and 5 bases respectively, with 7 bases between them. Germline V CDR1 and CDR2: MGHDK, SYGVNS. The CDR3 is 13 amino acids. The CDR3 here is CASSEYPRTEAFF. The CDR3 DNA sequence: TGTGCCAGCAGTGAATATCCCAGGACTGAAGCTTTCTTT.

The V and J genes are TRBV5-4 and TRBJ2-7; possible D gene TRBD2, 6 bases. This CDR3 has 18 residues. Germline loops: CDR1 SGHNT, CDR2 YYREEE (reference sequence). V was trimmed by 0 bases and J by 1 base, leaving 20 bases between them. The CDR3 is CASSLAEGWGVGSYEQYF. Here the CDR3 DNA reads TGTGCCAGCAGCTTGGCGGAGGGGTGGGGTGTAGGGTCCTACGAGCAGTACTTC.

The chain carries TRBV19 and TRBJ2-3, with D perhaps being TRBD1 or TRBD2 (5 bases each). Germline V gene data show CDR1 as LNHDA and CDR2 as SQIVND (reference sequence). CDR3 size: 16 residues. The ends were cut back, 4 bases at V and 3 bases at J, with 17 bases in the middle. CDR3 in amino acids: CASSTDGSGRTDTQYF. The CDR3 coding sequence is TGTGCCAGTAGTACCGACGGGTCAGGGAGAACAGATACGCAGTATTTT.

This clone is medium-sized (0.01 to 0.1%) in the sample. This chain links TRBV6-5 with TRBJ2-1, with TRBD2 identical over 10 bases. CDR3 length equals 15 residues. CDR1 and CDR2 (germline): MNHEY, SVGAGI. V trimming: 5 bases; J trimming: 8 bases; junction bases outside the gene matches: 9. Here the CDR3 DNA reads TGTGCCAGCAGTAGCAGCGGGGGGGCTTGGTATGAGCAGTTCTTC. This sequence encodes CASSSSGGAWYEQFF.

This sequence joins TRBV5-8 and TRBJ1-3; D not resolved. This CDR3 is 14 amino acids long. The germline CDR1 and CDR2 sequences are SGHTS and YDEGEE. Trimming left V 4 bases short and J 0 bases short, with 8 bases between. The CDR3 sequence: CASSRKYSGNTIYF. DNA of the CDR3: TGTGCCAGCAGCCGGAAGTACTCTGGAAACACCATATATTTT.

The chain couples TRBV28 to TRBJ1-4, with a weak D call TRBD1 (5 bases). V was trimmed by 2 bases and J by 3 bases, leaving 10 bases between them. The CDR3 is 15 residues long. Germline V gene lookup returns CDR1 MDHEN and CDR2 SYDVKM. DNA of the CDR3: TGTGCCAGCAGTTTAGAGGGGTCACCTAATGAAAAACTGTTTTTT. Its translation: CASSLEGSPNEKLFF.

This rearrangement joins TRBV19 to TRBJ1-1; perhaps TRBD1 as D (6 bases). CDR3 length equals 12 residues. The germline V gene encodes CDR1 LNHDA and CDR2 SQIVND (reference sequence). V lost 3 bases and J 11 bases, leaving 13 bases between the germline ends. CDR3 in amino acids: CASSMVWGAAFF. CDR3 sequence (DNA): TGTGCCAGTAGTATGGTATGGGGGGCTGCTTTCTTT.

The V and J genes are TRBV18 and TRBJ1-5; 10 positions agree with TRBD1. J lost 4 bases, V lost 4 bases, and 13 bases had no gene match. This CDR3 has 18 amino acids. Germline V gene sequence: CDR1 KGHSH, CDR2 LQKENI. The DNA for the CDR3 is TGTGCCAGCTCACTCAATCCGGGACAGGGGAGGAGGAATCAGCCCCAGCATTTT. Encoded protein: CASSLNPGQGRRNQPQHF.

This clone has more than one count but fewer than ten. The genes are TRBV11-1 and TRBJ2-7, with 7 bases matching TRBD1. The CDR3 is 15 residues long. Germline V gives CDR1 SGHAT, CDR2 FQDESV (reference sequence). V shed 4 bases and J 1 base; nucleotides not matched to a gene: 7. The CDR3 nucleotides read TGTGCCAGCAGCTCAACAAGGACAGGATCCTACGAGCAGTACTTC. Protein: CASSSTRTGSYEQYF.

V and J are TRBV10-3 and TRBJ1-2, with D unresolved. Germline loops: CDR1 ENHRY, CDR2 SYGVKD. This CDR3 spans 13 amino acids. The ends were cut back, 6 bases at V and 7 bases at J, with 15 bases in the middle. The DNA for the CDR3 is TGTGCCATCAGGCAAGGGCAGGCGGCTGGCTACACCTTC. It codes for CAIRQGQAAGYTF.

The chain has TRBV9 and TRBJ1-2; D possibly corresponds to TRBD1 (5 bases). In germline, CDR1 is SGDLS, CDR2 YYNGEE. The V end lost 3 bases, the J end lost 6 bases, and 15 bases lay between the germline ends. CDR3 size: 14 residues. The DNA of the CDR3 is TGTGCCAGCAGCGACTGGGGACGGGTGCATGGCTACACCTTC. This translates into CASSDWGRVHGYTF.

This clone is a singleton in its sample. The genes are TRBV10-3 and TRBJ2-7; D possibly corresponds to TRBD2 (7 bases). Germline assignment: CDR1 ENHRY and CDR2 SYGVKD. The CDR3 has 15 amino acids. The V gene lost 0 bases and the J gene lost 7 bases, with 16 bases spanning the gap. The CDR3 loop is CAISESGGAREEQYF. Written as DNA, the CDR3 is TGTGCCATCAGTGAGTCAGGGGGGGCACGCGAAGAGCAGTACTTC.

The rearrangement joins TRBV7-8 to TRBJ2-2; D may be TRBD1 or TRBD2 (5 bases each). With 3 bases removed from V and 7 bases from J, the gap between germline ends came to 27 bases. The CDR3 contains 19 residues. Per the germline V gene, CDR1 is SGHVS and CDR2 is FQNEAQ. The CDR3 DNA follows: TGTGCCAGCAGCTTTAGACTTTTTGGGACCGACCAATTAATCGGGGAGCTGTTTTTT. This encodes CASSFRLFGTDQLIGELFF.

This clone showed up just a few times. The rearrangement uses TRBV18 and TRBJ2-2; 9 bases agree with TRBD2. In germline, CDR1 is KGHSH, CDR2 LQKENI. The CDR3 has 16 amino acids. V trimming: 0 bases; J trimming: 6 bases; junction bases outside the gene matches: 5. This chain's CDR3 is CASSPPAGGPPGELFF. The CDR3 DNA is TGTGCCAGCTCACCACCCGCGGGGGGGCCCCCCGGGGAGCTGTTTTTT.

The chain joins TRBV28 to TRBJ1-3; D remains unclear. V shed 6 bases and J shed 3 bases, with 12 bases lying between them. CDR1 is MDHEN and CDR2 is SYDVKM in the germline V gene. CDR3 size: 14 residues. The CDR3 protein is CASRYTEGGNTIYF. CDR3 bases: TGTGCCAGCAGGTACACGGAGGGTGGAAACACCATATATTTT.

The chain carries TRBV2 and TRBJ1-5; TRBD1 matches 7 bases. In germline, CDR1 is SNHLY, CDR2 FYNNEI. The V segment lost 5 bases and the J segment 4 bases; nucleotides outside the gene matches: 8. CDR3 length: 15 residues. The chain's CDR3 is CASSLDRAPNQPQHF. The DNA of the CDR3 is TGTGCCAGCAGTCTCGACAGGGCCCCTAATCAGCCCCAGCATTTT.

This clone was counted a few times. The V gene is TRBV2, the J gene TRBJ1-2, with a possible D match to TRBD1 (5 bases). The germline V gene has CDR1 SNHLY and CDR2 FYNNEI. V was trimmed by 11 bases and J by 4 bases, leaving 17 bases between them. CDR3 length equals 13 residues. Here the CDR3 reads CAGSDGALYGYTF. DNA for the CDR3: TGTGCCGGCTCAGACGGGGCTCTCTATGGCTACACCTTC.

J is TRBJ1-1 and V is TRBV27, with 7 bases fitting TRBD1. This CDR3 comprises 12 residues. In germline, CDR1 is MNHEY, CDR2 SMNVEV (reference sequence). The ends lost 6 bases at V and 5 bases at J; junction bases unmatched: 3. CDR3 bases: TGTGCCAGCAGAACAGGGGTGACTGAAGCTTTCTTT. Protein: CASRTGVTEAFF.

The chain carries TRBV2 and TRBJ1-2; D unresolved. Germline V gene lookup returns CDR1 SNHLY and CDR2 FYNNEI. V was pared by 0 bases and J by 8 bases, with 13 bases between. The CDR3 is made up of 14 amino acids. The DNA of the CDR3 is TGTGCCAGCAGTGAAGCCCCGGGGTGGGTGGGCTACACCTTC. This sequence encodes CASSEAPGWVGYTF.

The CDR3 DNA reads TGTGCCAGCGCCCCGGGGCACGGTGGAAACACCATATATTTT. Amino acid sequence: CASAPGHGGNTIYF. The V and J genes are TRBV6-5 and TRBJ1-3, with D maybe TRBD1 (5 bases). Germline values: CDR1 MNHEY, CDR2 SVGAGI. The CDR3 is made up of 14 amino acids. Trimming shortened V by 8 bases and J by 3 bases, and 14 bases separated the two germline ends.

The chain employs TRBV7-2 and TRBJ1-2, with 8 bases lining up with TRBD1. The CDR3 sequence is 15 residues long. Germline CDR1 SGHTA, CDR2 FQGNSA. V was clipped by 5 bases and J by 2 bases; unmatched bases: 7. The CDR3 protein is CASSPDRGRNYGYTF. The CDR3 DNA sequence: TGTGCCAGCAGCCCTGACAGGGGACGGAACTATGGCTACACCTTC.

The CDR3 here is CASRSTGLTDTQYF. In DNA form, the CDR3 reads TGCGCCAGCCGGAGCACGGGACTCACAGATACGCAGTATTTT. The rearrangement uses TRBV5-1 and TRBJ2-3; maybe TRBD2 (6 bases). Germline V CDR1 and CDR2: SGHRS, YFSETQ. There are 14 residues in the CDR3. V shed 7 bases and J shed 2 bases, with 14 bases lying between them.